The clone carrying this T cell receptor beta chain was observed at least ten times. Its antigen is unknown. Germline CDR1 and CDR2: SGHTA and FQGNSA. V was pared by 4 bases and J by 12 bases, with 10 bases between. The CDR3 spans 11 residues. This sample was included in a study of T cells after yellow fever vaccination. Whole-study results and caveats: Overlap between CD4 and CD8 compartments was detected for a small share of clonotypes.

TCRdb called the 5' RACE reads again in MiXCR, with one record for every CDR3 protein. Of some 250,000 distinct CDR3 sequences listed, less than 9% were seen once; the top ten hold approximately 0.87%. The sequencing used CD4+ T cells sorted from PBMCs, collected 15 days after the yellow fever booster vaccination. The sequence was collected from a man aged 25-45 years who received the YFV17D yellow fever vaccine. The chain recombines TRBV7-2 with TRBJ2-1; D is ambiguous. CDR3 in amino acids: CASSSDFGQFF. The CDR3 bases are TGTGCCAGCAGCTCAGACTTCGGGCAGTTCTTC.